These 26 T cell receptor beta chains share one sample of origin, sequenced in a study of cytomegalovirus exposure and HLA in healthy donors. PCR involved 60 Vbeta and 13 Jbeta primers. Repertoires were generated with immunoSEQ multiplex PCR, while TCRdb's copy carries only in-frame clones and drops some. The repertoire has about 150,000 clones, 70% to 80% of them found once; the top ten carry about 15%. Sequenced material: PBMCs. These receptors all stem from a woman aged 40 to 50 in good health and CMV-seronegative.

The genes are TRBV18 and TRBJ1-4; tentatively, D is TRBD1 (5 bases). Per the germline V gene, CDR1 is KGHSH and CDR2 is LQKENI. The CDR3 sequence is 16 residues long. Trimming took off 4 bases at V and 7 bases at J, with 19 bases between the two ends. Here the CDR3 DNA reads TGTGCCAGCTCACGCCTATGGACAAGGGGCTCTGAAAAACTGTTTTTT. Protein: CASSRLWTRGSEKLFF.

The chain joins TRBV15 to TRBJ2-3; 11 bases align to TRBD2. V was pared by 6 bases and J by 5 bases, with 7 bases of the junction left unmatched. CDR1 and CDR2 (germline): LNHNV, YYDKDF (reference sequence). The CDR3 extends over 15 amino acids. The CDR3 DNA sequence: TGTGCCACCAGTAGGGGTGGGACTAGCGGAGATACGCAGTATTTT. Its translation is CATSRGGTSGDTQYF.

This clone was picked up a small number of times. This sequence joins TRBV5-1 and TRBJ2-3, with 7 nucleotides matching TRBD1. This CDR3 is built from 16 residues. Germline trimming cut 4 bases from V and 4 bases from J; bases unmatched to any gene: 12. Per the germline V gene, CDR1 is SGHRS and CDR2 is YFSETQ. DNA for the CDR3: TGCGCCAGCAGCCCCAACAGGGGCCATGGGGCAGATACGCAGTATTTT. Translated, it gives CASSPNRGHGADTQYF.

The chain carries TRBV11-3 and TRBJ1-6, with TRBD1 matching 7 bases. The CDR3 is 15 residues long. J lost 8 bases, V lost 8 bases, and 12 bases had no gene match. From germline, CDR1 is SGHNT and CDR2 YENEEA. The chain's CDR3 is CASGRGTEGYSPLHF. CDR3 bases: TGTGCCAGCGGTCGGGGGACAGAAGGATATTCACCCCTCCACTTT.

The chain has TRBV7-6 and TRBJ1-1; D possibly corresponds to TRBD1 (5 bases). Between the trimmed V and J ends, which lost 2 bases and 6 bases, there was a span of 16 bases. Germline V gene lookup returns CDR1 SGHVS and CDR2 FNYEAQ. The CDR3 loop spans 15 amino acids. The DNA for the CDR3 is TGTGCCAGCAGCTTACACGCCAGGGAGGAAGCTGAAGCTTTCTTT. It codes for CASSLHAREEAEAFF.

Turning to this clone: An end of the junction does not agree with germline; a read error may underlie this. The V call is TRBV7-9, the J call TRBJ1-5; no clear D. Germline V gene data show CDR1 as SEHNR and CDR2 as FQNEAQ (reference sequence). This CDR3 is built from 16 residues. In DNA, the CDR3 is TGTTCCAGCAGCTCAGACCGGGTCCGTAGCAATCAGCCCCAGCATTTT. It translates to CSSSSDRVRSNQPQHF.

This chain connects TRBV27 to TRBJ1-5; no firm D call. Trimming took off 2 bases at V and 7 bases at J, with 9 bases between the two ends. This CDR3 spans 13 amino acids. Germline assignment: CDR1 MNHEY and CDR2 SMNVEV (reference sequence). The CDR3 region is CASSLREGQPQHF. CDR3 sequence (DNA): TGTGCCAGCAGTTTACGGGAGGGCCAGCCCCAGCATTTT.

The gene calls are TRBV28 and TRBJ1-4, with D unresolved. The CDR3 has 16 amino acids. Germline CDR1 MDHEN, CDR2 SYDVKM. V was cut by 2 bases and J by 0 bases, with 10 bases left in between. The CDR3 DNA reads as TGTGCCAGCAGTTTAATAGCTAGAACAACTAATGAAAAACTGTTTTTT. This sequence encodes CASSLIARTTNEKLFF.

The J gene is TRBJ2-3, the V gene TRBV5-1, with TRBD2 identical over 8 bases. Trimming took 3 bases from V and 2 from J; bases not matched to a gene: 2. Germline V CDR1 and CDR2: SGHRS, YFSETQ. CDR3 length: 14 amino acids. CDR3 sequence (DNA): TGCGCCAGCAGCTCGGGGGGGCCCACAGATACGCAGTATTTT. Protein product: CASSSGGPTDTQYF.

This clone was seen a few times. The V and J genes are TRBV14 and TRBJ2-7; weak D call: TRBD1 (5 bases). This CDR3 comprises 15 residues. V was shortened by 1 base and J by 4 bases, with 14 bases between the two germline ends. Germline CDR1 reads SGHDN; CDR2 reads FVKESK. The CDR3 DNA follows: TGTGCCAGCAGCCAAGTTGGGTCAGGGTTTTACGAGCAGTACTTC. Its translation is CASSQVGSGFYEQYF.

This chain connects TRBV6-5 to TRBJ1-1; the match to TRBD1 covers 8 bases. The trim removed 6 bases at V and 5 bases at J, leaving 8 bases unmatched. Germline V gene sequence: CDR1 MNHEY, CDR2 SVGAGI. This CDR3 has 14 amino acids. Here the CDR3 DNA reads TGTGCCAGCAGGAACGACAGGGGCTCAACTGAAGCTTTCTTT. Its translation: CASRNDRGSTEAFF.

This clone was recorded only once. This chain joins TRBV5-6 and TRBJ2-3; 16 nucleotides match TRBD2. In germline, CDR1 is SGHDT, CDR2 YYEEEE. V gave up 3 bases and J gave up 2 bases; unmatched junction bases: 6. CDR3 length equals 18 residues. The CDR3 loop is CASSSGLAGGIDTDTQYF. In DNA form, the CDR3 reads TGTGCCAGCAGCTCGGGACTAGCGGGGGGGATTGACACAGATACGCAGTATTTT.

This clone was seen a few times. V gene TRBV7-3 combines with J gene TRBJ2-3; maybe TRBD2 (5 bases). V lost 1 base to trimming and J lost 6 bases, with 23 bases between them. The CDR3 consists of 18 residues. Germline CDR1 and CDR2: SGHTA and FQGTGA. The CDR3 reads CASSLNSINGILGDTQYF. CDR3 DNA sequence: TGTGCCAGCAGCTTAAATTCAATCAACGGGATATTGGGGGATACGCAGTATTTT.

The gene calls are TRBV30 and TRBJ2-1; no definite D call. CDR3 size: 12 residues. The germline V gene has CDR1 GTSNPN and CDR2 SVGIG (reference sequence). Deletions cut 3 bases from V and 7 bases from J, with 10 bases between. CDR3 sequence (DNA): TGTGCCTGGAGCCTTAACAGTAATGAGCAGTTCTTC. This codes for CAWSLNSNEQFF.

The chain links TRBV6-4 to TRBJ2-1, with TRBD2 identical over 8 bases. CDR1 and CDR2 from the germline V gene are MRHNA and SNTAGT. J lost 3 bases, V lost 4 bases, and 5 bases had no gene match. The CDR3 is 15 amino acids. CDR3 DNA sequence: TGTGCCAGCAGTGTAGTAGCGGGGTACTACAATGAGCAGTTCTTC. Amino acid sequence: CASSVVAGYYNEQFF.

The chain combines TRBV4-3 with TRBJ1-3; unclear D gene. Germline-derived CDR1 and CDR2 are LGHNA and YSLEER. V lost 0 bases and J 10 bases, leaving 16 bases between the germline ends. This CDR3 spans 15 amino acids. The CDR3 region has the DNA TGCGCCAGCAGCCAAGAGGCGGACCTTGGAGGAACCATATATTTT. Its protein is CASSQEADLGGTIYF.

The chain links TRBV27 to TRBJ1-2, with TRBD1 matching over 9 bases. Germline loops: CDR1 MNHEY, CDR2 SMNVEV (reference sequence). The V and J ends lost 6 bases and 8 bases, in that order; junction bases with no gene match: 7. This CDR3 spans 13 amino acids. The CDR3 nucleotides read TGTGCCAGCAGACAACAGGGGGCGCGGGGCTACACCTTC. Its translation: CASRQQGARGYTF.

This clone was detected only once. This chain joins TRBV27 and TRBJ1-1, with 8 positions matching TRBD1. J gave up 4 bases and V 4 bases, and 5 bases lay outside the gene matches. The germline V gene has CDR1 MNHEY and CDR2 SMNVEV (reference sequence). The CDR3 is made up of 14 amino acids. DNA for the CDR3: TGTGCCAGCAGTTCTCCCGGACAGGGCACTGAAGCTTTCTTT. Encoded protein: CASSSPGQGTEAFF.

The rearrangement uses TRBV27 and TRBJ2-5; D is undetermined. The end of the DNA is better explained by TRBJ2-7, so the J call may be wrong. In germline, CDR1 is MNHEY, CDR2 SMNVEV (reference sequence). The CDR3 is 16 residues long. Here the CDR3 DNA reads TGTGCCAGCAGTTTTTCCGGTTCTCCATTTACCTACGAGCAGTACTTC. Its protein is CASSFSGSPFTYEQYF.

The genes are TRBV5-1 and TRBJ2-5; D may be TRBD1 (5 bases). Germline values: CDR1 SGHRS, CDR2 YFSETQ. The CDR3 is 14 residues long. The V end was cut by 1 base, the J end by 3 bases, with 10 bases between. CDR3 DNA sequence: TGCGCCAGCAGCTTGTGGCAGGGCGAAGAGACCCAGTACTTC. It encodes CASSLWQGEETQYF.

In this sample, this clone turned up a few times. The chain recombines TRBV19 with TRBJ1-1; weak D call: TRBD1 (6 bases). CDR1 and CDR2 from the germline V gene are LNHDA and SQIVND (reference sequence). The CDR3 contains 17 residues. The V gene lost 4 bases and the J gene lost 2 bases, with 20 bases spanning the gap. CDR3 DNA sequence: TGTGCCAGTAGTAGTAGACTGGCAGGGGACCTCAACACTGAAGCTTTCTTT. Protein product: CASSSRLAGDLNTEAFF.

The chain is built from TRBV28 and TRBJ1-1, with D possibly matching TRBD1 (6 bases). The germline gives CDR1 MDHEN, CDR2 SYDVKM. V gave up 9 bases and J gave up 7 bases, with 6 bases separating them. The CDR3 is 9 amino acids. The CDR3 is CARQGEAFF. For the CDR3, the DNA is TGTGCCAGACAGGGTGAAGCTTTCTTT.

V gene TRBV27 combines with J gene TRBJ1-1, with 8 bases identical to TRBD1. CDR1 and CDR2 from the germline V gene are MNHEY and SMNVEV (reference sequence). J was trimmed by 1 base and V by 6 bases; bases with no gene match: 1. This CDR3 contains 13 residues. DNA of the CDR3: TGTGCCAGCAGAGGGACAGGGAACACTGAAGCTTTCTTT. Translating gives CASRGTGNTEAFF.

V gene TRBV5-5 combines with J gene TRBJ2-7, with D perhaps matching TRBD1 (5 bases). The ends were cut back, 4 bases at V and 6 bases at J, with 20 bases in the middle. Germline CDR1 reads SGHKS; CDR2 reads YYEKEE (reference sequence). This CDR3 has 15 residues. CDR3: CASSVRTGLRGEQYF. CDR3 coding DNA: TGTGCCAGCAGCGTAAGAACAGGATTGAGAGGCGAGCAGTACTTC. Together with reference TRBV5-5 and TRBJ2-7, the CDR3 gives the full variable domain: DAGVTQSPTHLIKTRGQQVTLRCSPISGHKSVSWYQQVLGQGPQFIFQYYEKEERGRGNFPDRFSARQFPNYSSELNVNALLLGDSALYLCASSVRTGLRGEQYFGPGTRLTVT.

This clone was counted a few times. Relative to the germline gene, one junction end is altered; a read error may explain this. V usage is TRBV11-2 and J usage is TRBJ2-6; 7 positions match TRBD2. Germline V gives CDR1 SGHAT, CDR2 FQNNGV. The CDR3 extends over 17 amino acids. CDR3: CASSLVWGGPGANGLTF. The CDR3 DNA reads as TGTGCCAGCAGCTTAGTGTGGGGGGGACCTGGGGCCAACGGCCTGACTTTC.

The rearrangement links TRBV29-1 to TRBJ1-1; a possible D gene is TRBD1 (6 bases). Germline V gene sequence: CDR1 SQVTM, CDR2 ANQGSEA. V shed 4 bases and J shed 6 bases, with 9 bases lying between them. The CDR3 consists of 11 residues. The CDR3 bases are TGCAGCGTTGCGGGGGGGCCTGAAGCTTTCTTT. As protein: CSVAGGPEAFF.